The 2 T cell receptor beta chains in this list originate from one sample, sequenced in a study of regulatory T cells in long-lasting Graves disease. Time point defined: newly diagnosed GD, antithyroid drugs for less than 3 months. The TCR library was made from RNA that had been extracted from PBMCs in TRIzol. Construction of TCR beta libraries relied on iRepertoire HTBI primers and on Arm-PCR targeting CDR3 regions. TCRdb itself ran the multiplex PCR reads through MiXCR, one entry per CDR3 protein. Of 400,000 to 550,000 distinct CDR3 sequences in the sample, 15% to 20% are singletons; the top ten hold about 25%. The same sample was also used in a study of T cells in Graves' hyperthyroidism and ophthalmopathy.

The starting material was peripheral blood mononuclear cells (PBMCs), obtained at new diagnosis, from a patient treated with antithyroid drugs. The source of these receptors is a woman under 30 with Graves disease.

This clonotype was counted between two and nine times. The V gene is TRBV30, the J gene TRBJ1-5; 10 bases are a match to TRBD1. The CDR3 contains 13 residues. The V and J ends lost 5 bases and 3 bases, in that order; junction bases with no gene match: 1. Germline CDR1 and CDR2: GTSNPN and SVGIG (reference sequence). The CDR3 DNA reads as TGTGCCTGGGGGACAGGGGTCAATCAGCCCCAGCATTTT. This translates into CAWGTGVNQPQHF.

The table lists this clonotype with a few counts. The chain carries TRBV19 and TRBJ2-7, with 10 bases lining up with TRBD2. CDR3 length: 14 amino acids. Looked up from germline, CDR1 is LNHDA and CDR2 is SQIVND (reference sequence). With 5 bases clipped from V and 2 bases from J, the junction kept 3 bases outside the gene matches. CDR3 in DNA: TGTGCCAGTAGTCTAGCGGGAGAGGCCTACGAGCAGTACTTC. Residues: CASSLAGEAYEQYF.